This entry concerns a single T cell receptor beta chain. Its specificity is not known. The data originate from a study of shared clonotypes between healthy human individuals. All the donors were Caucasian adults who lived in Nashville, Tennessee. Original handling: Sequence data from immunoSEQ were junction-only and lacked quality scores; consequently, filtering differed. Assay used: immunoSEQ multiplex PCR; TCRdb lists only in-frame clones, some missing. V and J calls and clone size follow that table, whereas D and trimming were derived from the DNA. The repertoire holds about a million clones, approximately 76% seen once, with around 1.5% in the top ten. The study, taken as a whole, reports: Clonotypes shared by all four sorted-subset donors had higher generation probabilities than non-shared clonotypes.

V shed 4 bases and J 1 base; nucleotides not matched to a gene: 4. There are 14 residues in the CDR3. Germline V gives CDR1 SGHRS, CDR2 YFSETQ. Material for sequencing was memory CD4+ T cells sorted from blood. The sample's subset: CD45RA-negative fraction. The clonotype comes from a man in his late teens or twenties in good health. This chain connects TRBV5-1 to TRBJ1-1; 7 nucleotides agree with TRBD1. The CDR3 loop is CASSRGQTNTEAFF. The CDR3 nucleotides read TGCGCCAGCAGCCGGGGACAGACGAACACTGAAGCTTTCTTT.